This is a list of T cell receptor beta chains from one sample in a study of cytomegalovirus exposure and HLA in healthy donors. Libraries were prepared by immunoSEQ multiplex PCR; TCRdb keeps only in-frame clonotypes and omits some of them. This table holds some 130,000 clones, around 80% found once. The specimen was PBMCs. These receptors all stem from a man between 40 and 49 years old in good health and CMV-seropositive. CDR3s include the opening cysteine and the closing phenylalanine or tryptophan. A D gene is named only where the DNA matches it firmly. Where a row states a size, it is once, few, many or the class of an expanded clone; other rows omit it.

cdr3_nt cdr3_aa clone_size j_call v_call d_call
TGTGCCAGCATCGGGACGGACAGCTATAATTCACCCCTCCACTTT CASIGTDSYNSPLHF . TRBJ1-6 TRBV6-6 .
TGTGCCAGCAAGATGAGCCCAGATACGCAGTATTTT CASKMSPDTQYF . TRBJ2-3 TRBV28 .
TGTGCCAGCAGTGACTTAGCGGGAAGGCCTTACGAGCAGTACTTC CASSDLAGRPYEQYF . TRBJ2-7 TRBV25-1 TRBD2
TGTGCCAGCAGCTTGACTAGCGGGAGTGAGACCCAGTACTTC CASSLTSGSETQYF . TRBJ2-5 TRBV6-1 TRBD2
TGTGCCAGCAGCTCACAGGGGGCCTCGGGTGGCTACACCTTC CASSSQGASGGYTF . TRBJ1-2 TRBV7-2 TRBD1
TGTGCCAGCAGCGTAGGGACAGGGACTGAAGCTTTCTTT CASSVGTGTEAFF few TRBJ1-1 TRBV9 TRBD1
TGTGCCAGCAGTTTATCGCCCCTGCGCCGGGCTGAAGCTTTCTTT CASSLSPLRRAEAFF few TRBJ1-1 TRBV27 .
TGTGCCAGTAGTAGGGACAGGGGATATCAGCCCCAGCATTTT CASSRDRGYQPQHF . TRBJ1-5 TRBV19 TRBD1
TGCGCCAGCAGTGACAACGGGGGCACTGAAGCTTTCTTT CASSDNGGTEAFF . TRBJ1-1 TRBV10-1 .
TGCAGCGTTCTTCCCGGGACAGGGTATGAAAAACTGTTTTTT CSVLPGTGYEKLFF . TRBJ1-4 TRBV29-1 TRBD1
TGTGCCAGCTCACCCCGCCAGGGGGAAGAGACCCAGTACTTC CASSPRQGEETQYF . TRBJ2-5 TRBV18 TRBD1
TGCGCCAGCAGCCCGCAGACAGCAACTGAAGCTTTCTTT CASSPQTATEAFF . TRBJ1-1 TRBV5-1 .
TGCGCCAGCAGCTTGGGCCAGGGGGGAGATGGCTACACCTTC CASSLGQGGDGYTF . TRBJ1-2 TRBV5-1 TRBD1
TGTGCCAGCAGCCCCGGGACGGGGGAAGAGACCCAGTACTTC CASSPGTGEETQYF . TRBJ2-5 TRBV5-4 .
TGTGCCAGCAGCTTGGTGGGGAGGGTCGAGCAGTACTTC CASSLVGRVEQYF . TRBJ2-7 TRBV5-4 TRBD2
TGTGCCAGCAGCCGACCCGCCGGGACAGGGAGCTCCTACGAGCAGTACTTC CASSRPAGTGSSYEQYF . TRBJ2-7 TRBV4-2 TRBD1
TGTGCCAGCAGCTTAGGCGAGGCTAGCGGGAGCAGCGAGCAGTACTTC CASSLGEASGSSEQYF . TRBJ2-7 TRBV13 TRBD2
TGCAGCGTTGCTCGGGACAGGAATGATGGCTACACCTTC CSVARDRNDGYTF once TRBJ1-2 TRBV29-1 TRBD1
TGCAGTGCCGGGGACAGCCCTCGGCTCCACTTT CSAGDSPRLHF . TRBJ1-6 TRBV20-1 TRBD1
TGTGCCAGCAGCCTTATACAGGGAGACGAGCAGTACTTC CASSLIQGDEQYF . TRBJ2-7 TRBV28 .
TGTGCCAGCAGTGAATTTCCGCAGGCTGACACTGAAGCTTTCTTT CASSEFPQADTEAFF . TRBJ1-1 TRBV6-1 .
TGTGCCAGCAGTGGACTAGCGGGAGGCTCCACGCAGTATTTT CASSGLAGGSTQYF . TRBJ2-3 TRBV28 TRBD2
TGTGCCAGCAGCCTTGGGACTAGCGGGAGGACATCCCCCTACGAGCAGTACTTC CASSLGTSGRTSPYEQYF . TRBJ2-7 TRBV11-2 TRBD2